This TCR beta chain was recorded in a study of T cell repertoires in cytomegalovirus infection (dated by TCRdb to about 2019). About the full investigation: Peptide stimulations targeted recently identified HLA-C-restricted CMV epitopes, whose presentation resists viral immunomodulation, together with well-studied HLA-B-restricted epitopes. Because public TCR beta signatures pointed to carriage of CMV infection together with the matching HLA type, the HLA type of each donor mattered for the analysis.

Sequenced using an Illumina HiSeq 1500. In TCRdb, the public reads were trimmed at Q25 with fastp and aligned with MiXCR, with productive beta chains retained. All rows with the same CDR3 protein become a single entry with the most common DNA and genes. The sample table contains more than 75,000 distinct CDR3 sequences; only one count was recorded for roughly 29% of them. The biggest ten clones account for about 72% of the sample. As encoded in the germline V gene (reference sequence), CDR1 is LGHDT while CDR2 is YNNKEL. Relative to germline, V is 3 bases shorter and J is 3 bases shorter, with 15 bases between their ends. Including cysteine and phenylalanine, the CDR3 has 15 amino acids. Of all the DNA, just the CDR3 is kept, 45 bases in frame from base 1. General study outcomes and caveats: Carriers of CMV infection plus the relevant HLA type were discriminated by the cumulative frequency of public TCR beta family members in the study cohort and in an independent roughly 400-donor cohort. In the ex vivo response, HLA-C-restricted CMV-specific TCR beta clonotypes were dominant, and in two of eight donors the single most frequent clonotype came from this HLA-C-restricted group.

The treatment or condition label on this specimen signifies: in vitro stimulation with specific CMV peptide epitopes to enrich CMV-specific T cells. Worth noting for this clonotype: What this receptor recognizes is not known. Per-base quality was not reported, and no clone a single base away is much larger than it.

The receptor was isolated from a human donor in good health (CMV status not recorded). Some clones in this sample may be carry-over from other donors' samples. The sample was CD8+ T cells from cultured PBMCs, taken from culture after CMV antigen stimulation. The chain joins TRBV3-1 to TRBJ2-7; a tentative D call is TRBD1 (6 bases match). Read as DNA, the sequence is TGTGCCAGCAGCCAGTCGACAGGCGTGGTCTACGAGCAGTACTTC. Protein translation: CASSQSTGVVYEQYF.